The sequence of this T cell receptor beta chain was determined in a study of blood T cell repertoires in COVID-19 (dated by TCRdb to about 2020). As for the study more broadly: Collaborator samples came from the United States, Italy and Spain and covered acute and convalescent phases of COVID-19. The prospective study material was composed of cDNA or gDNA derived from T cells, B-cell-depleted T cells, or PBMCs. Deeply sampled blood TCRbeta repertoires from subjects exposed to, actively infected with, or recovered from COVID-19 were included in the dataset. The repertoires were released in a freely available public database meant as a resource for research on the immune response to SARS-CoV-2. The samples were drawn from two sources: the first 160 participants of the ongoing ImmuneRACE study, and fewer than 1,500 subjects contributed by 6 global collaborators. Sample metadata almost always included a de-identified subject ID, COVID-19 status, age in years and sex. Where HLA class I and class II types were available, the types were taken from metadata supplied by the sample provider, not from assay-based typing.

TCRbeta CDR3 regions were amplified from genomic DNA by means of the immunoSEQ Assay, a bias-controlled multiplex PCR. The authors processed their data as follows. Nucleated cell counts per sample were estimated from amplification of reference gene primers within the assay. Sequence reads were collapsed and filtered to measure the absolute abundance of every unique TCRbeta CDR3 rearrangement. For each sample, productive Simpson clonality was calculated as the square root of Simpson's diversity index over productive rearrangements. TCRdb re-hosts the immuneACCESS table, in-frame sequences only. Its copies lack some clones; in the studies checked, an unresolved V gene accounts for under half of them, and the cause for the rest is not known. The DNA gave D and trimming, while V, J and clone size come from that table. A total of about 82,000 clones appear in this sample, around 80% of them only once. Almost 7% of the sample is held by the ten biggest clonotypes.

Overall study outcomes, separate from this receptor: Clinical and demographic metadata were provided uncurated, with the amount varying by source and participant.

A single count supports this clone. Its antigen is still unknown. Per-base quality was not reported, and no clone a single base away is much larger than it. V is pared back by 3 bases and J by 7 bases, with 14 bases lying between the germline termini. CDR1 KGHDR and CDR2 SFDVKD were looked up in the germline V gene. Measured from the cysteine to the phenylalanine, the CDR3 is 14 residues long. CDR3 DNA only is kept here, 42 bases in frame from base 1. Collaborating institutions collected whole blood in K2EDTA tubes following their own protocols. For TCRbeta analysis, collaborators shipped samples as frozen whole blood, isolated PBMCs, or DNA extracted from either of those sample types.

Source material: peripheral blood. The sequence was obtained from a man aged 50-60 years with active or convalescent COVID-19. The chain links TRBV24-1 with TRBJ1-2; a weak D assignment points to TRBD1 (6 bases agree). The nucleotide sequence reads as follows: TGTGCCACCAGTGATGGGACCAGGGGAACTGGCTACACCTTC. It translates to CATSDGTRGTGYTF.